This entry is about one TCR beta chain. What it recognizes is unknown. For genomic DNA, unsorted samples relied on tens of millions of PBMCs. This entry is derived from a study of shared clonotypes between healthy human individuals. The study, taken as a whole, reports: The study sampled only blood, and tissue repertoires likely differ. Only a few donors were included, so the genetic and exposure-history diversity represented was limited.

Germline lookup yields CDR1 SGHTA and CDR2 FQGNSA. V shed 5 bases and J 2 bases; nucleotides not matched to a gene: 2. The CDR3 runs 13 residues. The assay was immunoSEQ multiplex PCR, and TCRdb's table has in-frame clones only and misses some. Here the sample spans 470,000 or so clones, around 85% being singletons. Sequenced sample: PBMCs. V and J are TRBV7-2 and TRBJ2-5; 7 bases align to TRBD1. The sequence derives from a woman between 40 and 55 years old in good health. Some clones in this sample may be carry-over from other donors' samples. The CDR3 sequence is CASSQGQQETQYF. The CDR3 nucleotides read TGTGCCAGCAGCCAGGGACAGCAAGAGACCCAGTACTTC.